The entry below describes one TCR beta chain. The entry originates in a study of blood T cells in healthy people across ages. Study in general: Template switching picked up about one barcoded beta molecule for each two T cells.

Each donor had roughly 10 milliliters of peripheral blood drawn. Looked up from germline, CDR1 is MNHEY and CDR2 is SVGEGT. The CDR3 runs to 14 residues. Losses at the gene ends were 5 bases for V and 6 bases for J; bases not matched to a gene: 7. Using a J-beta primer mix together with a sample-barcoded 5' primer, a second PCR was run for about 6 to 11 cycles. Each cDNA was tagged by a template-switch adaptor containing 12 random nucleotides. TCRdb called the 5' RACE reads again in MiXCR, with one record for every CDR3 protein. Of 790,000 or so distinct CDR3 sequences in the sample, just over 55% were seen once.

The chain uses TRBV6-2 or TRBV6-3 and TRBJ2-3; 8 bases fit TRBD1. The sample was blood. The sequence was obtained from a man aged 35 to 55 in good health. The chain's CDR3 is CASSVDRGSDTQYF. CDR3 coding DNA: TGTGCCAGCAGTGTAGACAGGGGTTCGGATACGCAGTATTTT.